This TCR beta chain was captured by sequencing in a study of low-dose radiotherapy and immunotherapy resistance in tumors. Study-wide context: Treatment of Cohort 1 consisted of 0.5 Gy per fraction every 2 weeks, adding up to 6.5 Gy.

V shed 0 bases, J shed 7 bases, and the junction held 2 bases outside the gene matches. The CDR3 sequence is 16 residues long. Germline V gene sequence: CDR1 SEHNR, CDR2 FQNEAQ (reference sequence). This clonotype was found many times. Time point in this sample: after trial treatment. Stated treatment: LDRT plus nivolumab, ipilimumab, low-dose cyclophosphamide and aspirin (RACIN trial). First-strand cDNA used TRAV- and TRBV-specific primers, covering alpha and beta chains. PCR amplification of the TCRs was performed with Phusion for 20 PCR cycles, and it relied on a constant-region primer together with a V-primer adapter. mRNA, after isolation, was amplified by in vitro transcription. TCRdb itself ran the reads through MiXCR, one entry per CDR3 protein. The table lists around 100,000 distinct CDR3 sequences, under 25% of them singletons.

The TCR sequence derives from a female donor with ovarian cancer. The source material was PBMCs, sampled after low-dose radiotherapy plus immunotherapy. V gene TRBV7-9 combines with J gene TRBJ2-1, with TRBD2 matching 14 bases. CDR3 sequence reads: CASSLAGTSGRNEQFF. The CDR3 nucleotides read TGTGCCAGCAGCTTAGCCGGGACTAGCGGGAGAAATGAGCAGTTCTTC.